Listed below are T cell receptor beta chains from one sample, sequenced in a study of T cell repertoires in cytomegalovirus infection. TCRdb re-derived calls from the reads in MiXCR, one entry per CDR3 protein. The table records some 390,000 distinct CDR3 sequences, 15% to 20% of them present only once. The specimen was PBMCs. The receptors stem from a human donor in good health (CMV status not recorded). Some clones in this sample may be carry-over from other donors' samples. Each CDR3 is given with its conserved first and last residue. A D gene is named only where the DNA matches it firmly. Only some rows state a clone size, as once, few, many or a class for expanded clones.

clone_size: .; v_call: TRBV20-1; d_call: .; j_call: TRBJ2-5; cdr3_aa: CSARDRDSQTTQYF; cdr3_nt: TGCAGTGCTAGAGATCGGGATAGCCAAACGACCCAGTACTTC
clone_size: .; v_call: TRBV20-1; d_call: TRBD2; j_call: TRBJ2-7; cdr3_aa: CSAPPESSGGTYEQYF; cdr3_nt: TGCAGTGCTCCTCCGGAATCGAGCGGGGGCACATACGAGCAGTACTTC
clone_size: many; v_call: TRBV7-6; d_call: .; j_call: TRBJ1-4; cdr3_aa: CASSLRSGEKLFF; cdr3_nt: TGTGCCAGCAGCTTACGCTCCGGTGAAAAACTGTTTTTT
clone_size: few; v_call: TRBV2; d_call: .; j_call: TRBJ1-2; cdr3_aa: CASSFTGTNGYTF; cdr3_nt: TGTGCCAGCAGTTTCACAGGGACCAATGGCTACACCTTC
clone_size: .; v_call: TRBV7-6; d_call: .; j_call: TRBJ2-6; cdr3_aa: CASRQGTPSSGANVLTF; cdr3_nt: TGTGCCAGCAGGCAGGGGACACCGAGCTCTGGGGCCAACGTCCTGACTTTC
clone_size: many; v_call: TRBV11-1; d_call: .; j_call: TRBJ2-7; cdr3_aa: CASSRSPGLSSYEQYF; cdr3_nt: TGTGCCAGCAGTCGCTCCCCAGGACTTAGCTCCTACGAGCAGTACTTC
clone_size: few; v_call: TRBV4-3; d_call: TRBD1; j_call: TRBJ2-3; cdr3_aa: CASSQALPGQGFDTQYF; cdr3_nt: TGCGCCAGCAGCCAAGCTTTACCGGGACAGGGGTTCGATACGCAGTATTTT
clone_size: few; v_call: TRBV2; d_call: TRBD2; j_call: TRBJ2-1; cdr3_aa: CASKTLAGVEQFF; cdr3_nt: TGTGCCAGCAAAACACTAGCGGGAGTTGAGCAGTTCTTC
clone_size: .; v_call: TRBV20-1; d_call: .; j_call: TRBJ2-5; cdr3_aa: CSARSRRGEETQYF; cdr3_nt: TGCAGTGCTAGATCACGGAGAGGGGAAGAGACCCAGTACTTC
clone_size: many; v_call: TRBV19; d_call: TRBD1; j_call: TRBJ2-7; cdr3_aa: CASSIRDRDDEQYF; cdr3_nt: TGTGCCAGTAGTATCCGGGACAGGGATGACGAGCAGTACTTC